The 30 T cell receptor beta chains reported below all come from one sample, sequenced in a study of technical replicates of blood from a few donors. Assay: immunoSEQ multiplex PCR; the TCRdb copy retains only in-frame clones and omits some. Counted here are approximately 70,000 clones, roughly 98% occurring once; the ten biggest clones make up roughly 0.15%. The sequenced sample was T cells isolated from PBMCs. The receptors stem from a human donor in good health.

The CDR3 DNA is TGTGCCAGCAGTGAGCCCCACGGGTGGAGGGAAAACGAGCAGTACTTC. Its translation is CASSEPHGWRENEQYF. The chain carries TRBV6-1 and TRBJ2-7; the D gene is possibly TRBD2 (6 bases). The V gene's germline CDR1 is MNHNS and CDR2 SASEGT. This CDR3 is built from 16 residues. The V end lost 3 bases, the J end lost 5 bases, and 20 bases lay between the germline ends.

This clone was observed once. The J gene is TRBJ1-5, the V gene TRBV7-2, with D perhaps TRBD1 (6 bases). This CDR3 has 14 residues. Per the germline V gene, CDR1 is SGHTA and CDR2 is FQGNSA. V lost 0 bases and J lost 7, with 10 bases in between. The chain's CDR3 is CASSLARGGQPQHF. The CDR3 bases are TGTGCCAGCAGCTTAGCCAGGGGAGGGCAGCCCCAGCATTTT.

This sequence joins TRBV2 and TRBJ2-1; 11 bases align to TRBD2. Trimming took 7 bases from V and 6 from J; bases not matched to a gene: 2. The CDR3 is made up of 13 amino acids. Germline CDR1 is SNHLY and CDR2 is FYNNEI. In DNA form, the CDR3 reads TGTGCCAGCAAAACTAGCGGGAGCAATGAGCAGTTCTTC. This translates into CASKTSGSNEQFF.

The chain links TRBV4-1 to TRBJ2-1; possible D gene TRBD2, 5 bases. CDR1 and CDR2 from the germline V gene are MGHRA and YSYEKL. Trimming removed 2 bases from V and 3 bases from J, with 17 bases in between. The CDR3 runs 17 residues. CDR3 DNA sequence: TGCGCCAGCAGCCAACCCAAGCGGACCAGTCTCTACAATGAGCAGTTCTTC. This codes for CASSQPKRTSLYNEQFF.

CDR3 sequence: CASSPPLTSGPLYEQYF. The CDR3 DNA sequence: TGTGCCAGCTCACCACCGCTGACTAGCGGGCCTCTTTACGAGCAGTACTTC. This chain uses TRBV18 with TRBJ2-7, with 10 bases aligning to TRBD2. There are 17 residues in the CDR3. V lost 0 bases and J lost 4; bases outside the gene matches: 9. The germline V gene has CDR1 KGHSH and CDR2 LQKENI.

V and J are TRBV30 and TRBJ1-5; 9 bases fit TRBD1. The CDR3 totals 13 residues. The V gene end was trimmed by 1 base and the J gene end by 7 bases; junction bases not matched to a gene: 2. Germline assignment: CDR1 GTSNPN and CDR2 SVGIG (reference sequence). The CDR3 loop is CAWSAQGAQPQHF. The CDR3 DNA is TGTGCCTGGAGTGCACAGGGGGCCCAGCCCCAGCATTTT.

The chain couples TRBV27 to TRBJ2-5; 7 nucleotides agree with TRBD2. The V segment lost 0 bases and the J segment 5 bases; nucleotides outside the gene matches: 12. The CDR3 runs to 17 residues. Germline V lookup: CDR1 MNHEY, CDR2 SMNVEV (reference sequence). CDR3 protein: CASSLSPAWGGWETQYF. Written as DNA, the CDR3 is TGTGCCAGCAGTTTATCCCCTGCATGGGGAGGGTGGGAGACCCAGTACTTC.

The chain links TRBV5-4 to TRBJ2-7; tentative D call: TRBD1 (5 bases). V shed 1 base and J shed 6 bases, with 11 bases lying between them. CDR1 and CDR2 (germline): SGHNT, YYREEE (reference sequence). The CDR3 runs 13 residues. The DNA of the CDR3 is TGTGCCAGCAGCTTGCAACAGGCTTCCGAGCAGTACTTC. Translation gives CASSLQQASEQYF. Using reference TRBV5-4 and TRBJ2-7 for the parts outside the CDR3, the full variable domain is ETGVTQSPTHLIKTRGQQVTLRCSSQSGHNTVSWYQQALGQGPQFIFQYYREEENGRGNFPPRFSGLQFPNYSSELNVNALELDDSALYLCASSLQQASEQYFGPGTRLTVT.

The chain combines TRBV7-8 with TRBJ2-5, with 7 bases matching TRBD2. This CDR3 contains 14 residues. The germline CDR1 and CDR2 sequences are SGHVS and FQNEAQ. J gave up 3 bases and V 4 bases, and 5 bases lay outside the gene matches. CDR3 bases: TGTGCCAGCAGCTCCCCGGGGAGGGAAGAGACCCAGTACTTC. It yields the protein CASSSPGREETQYF.

Concerning this clone: The junction and the germline gene differ at one end; a read error may be behind it. This chain links TRBV5-1 with TRBJ2-1, with 14 bases that match TRBD2. The CDR3 has 17 residues. Looked up from germline, CDR1 is SGHRS and CDR2 is YFSETQ. The CDR3 spells CASSQGLAGASSNEQFF. The CDR3 region has the DNA TGCGCCAGCAGCCAGGGACTAGCGGGGGCCTCCTCCAATGAGCAGTTCTTC.

The V gene is TRBV5-1, the J gene TRBJ2-2; 10 bases map to TRBD1. Trimming at V came to 3 bases and at J to 0 bases, leaving 2 bases not matched to a gene. In germline, CDR1 is SGHRS, CDR2 YFSETQ. The CDR3 is 16 amino acids. CDR3 region: CASSSTGGANTGELFF. The CDR3 DNA follows: TGCGCCAGCAGCTCGACAGGGGGCGCGAACACCGGGGAGCTGTTTTTT. The variable domain in full, completed from reference TRBV5-1 and TRBJ2-2, reads KAGVTQTPRYLIKTRGQQVTLSCSPISGHRSVSWYQQTPGQGLQFLFEYFSETQRNKGNFPGRFSGRQFSNSRSEMNVSTLELGDSALYLCASSSTGGANTGELFFGEGSRLTVL.

This chain joins TRBV7-2 and TRBJ2-7; D is possibly TRBD1 (5 bases). Germline CDR1 is SGHTA and CDR2 is FQGNSA. The CDR3 extends over 12 amino acids. Between the trimmed V and J ends, which lost 5 bases and 4 bases, there was a span of 9 bases. The CDR3 reads CASSRTGYEQYF. The CDR3, as DNA: TGTGCCAGCAGCAGAACAGGTTACGAGCAGTACTTC.

The J gene is TRBJ1-1, the V gene TRBV19, with 8 nucleotides matching TRBD1. Germline-derived CDR1 and CDR2 are LNHDA and SQIVND (reference sequence). J lost 11 bases, V lost 6 bases, and 8 bases had no gene match. The length of the CDR3 is 12 residues. The CDR3 sequence: CASRTGDIYAFF. The CDR3 bases are TGTGCCAGTAGGACAGGGGACATCTACGCTTTCTTT.

The chain links TRBV5-1 to TRBJ1-2; D is perhaps TRBD1 (5 bases). Trimming took off 0 bases at V and 8 bases at J, with 11 bases between the two ends. The CDR3 runs to 13 residues. Germline V gene data show CDR1 as SGHRS and CDR2 as YFSETQ. CDR3 region: CASSLDSGWGYTF. For the CDR3, the DNA is TGCGCCAGCAGCTTGGATTCAGGGTGGGGCTACACCTTC. Full variable domain (missing parts from reference TRBV5-1 and TRBJ1-2): KAGVTQTPRYLIKTRGQQVTLSCSPISGHRSVSWYQQTPGQGLQFLFEYFSETQRNKGNFPGRFSGRQFSNSRSEMNVSTLELGDSALYLCASSLDSGWGYTFGSGTRLTVV.

The V gene is TRBV2, the J gene TRBJ2-3; a possible D gene is TRBD1 (5 bases). The CDR3 totals 14 residues. Trimming cost V 10 bases and J 1 base, with 15 bases left between them. CDR1 is SNHLY and CDR2 is FYNNEI in the germline V gene. Here the CDR3 reads CATRGGAGTDTQYF. CDR3 nucleotide sequence: TGTGCCACCCGTGGTGGGGCCGGCACAGATACGCAGTATTTT. Drawing the rest from reference TRBV2 and TRBJ2-3, the complete variable domain is EPEVTQTPSHQVTQMGQEVILRCVPISNHLYFYWYRQILGQKVEFLVSFYNNEISEKSEIFDDQFSVERPDGSNFTLKIRSTKLEDSAMYFCATRGGAGTDTQYFGPGTRLTVL.

The gene calls are TRBV5-4 and TRBJ2-7, with 11 bases identical to TRBD2. The CDR3 length is 16 residues. J was trimmed by 2 bases and V by 2 bases; bases with no gene match: 6. Germline V gives CDR1 SGHNT, CDR2 YYREEE (reference sequence). The CDR3 nucleotides read TGTGCCAGCAGCTTAAAACTAGCGGGAGCTACCTACGAGCAGTACTTC. It codes for CASSLKLAGATYEQYF.

CDR3 residues: CASRRTANTGELFF. CDR3 in DNA: TGTGCCAGCAGGAGGACAGCGAACACCGGGGAGCTGTTTTTT. The chain uses TRBV6-1 and TRBJ2-2, with D possibly TRBD1 on 6 matching bases. V was clipped by 6 bases and J by 0 bases, with 8 bases between them. This CDR3 has 14 amino acids. Per germline, CDR1 MNHNS and CDR2 SASEGT.

This chain joins TRBV5-1 and TRBJ1-1; no reliable D call. Germline V gene data show CDR1 as SGHRS and CDR2 as YFSETQ. This CDR3 has 15 amino acids. Trimming stripped 0 bases from V and 0 bases from J, with 9 bases between. The CDR3: CASSLDKPLNTEAFF. In DNA form, the CDR3 reads TGCGCCAGCAGCTTGGATAAGCCTTTGAACACTGAAGCTTTCTTT.

The V call is TRBV9, the J call TRBJ1-2, with D perhaps matching TRBD1 (5 bases). The germline CDR1 and CDR2 sequences are SGDLS and YYNGEE. The germline V and J ends were trimmed by 0 bases and 4 bases, with 10 bases remaining between them. The CDR3 has 14 residues. The CDR3 coding sequence is TGTGCCAGCAGCGTAGAGGGGCGCGCCTATGGCTACACCTTC. This encodes CASSVEGRAYGYTF.

CDR3: CASSQRLAGDNEQFF. CDR3 sequence (DNA): TGCGCCAGCAGCCAAAGACTAGCGGGAGACAATGAGCAGTTCTTC. The chain has TRBV4-1 and TRBJ2-1; TRBD2 aligns across 12 bases. The V and J ends lost 2 bases and 5 bases, in that order; junction bases with no gene match: 1. The germline CDR1 and CDR2 sequences are MGHRA and YSYEKL. This CDR3 has 15 residues.

The V gene is TRBV7-9, the J gene TRBJ1-5; D is perhaps TRBD1 (5 bases). V gave up 4 bases and J gave up 9 bases, with 19 bases separating them. CDR1 is SEHNR, CDR2 FQNEAQ, per germline (reference sequence). The CDR3 has 15 amino acids. CDR3 nucleotides: TGTGCCAGCAGCTCAAGTGATGACAGCCGTCGGCCCCAGCATTTT. Its protein product is CASSSSDDSRRPQHF.

The genes are TRBV29-1 and TRBJ2-2; D not resolved. Germline-derived CDR1 and CDR2 are SQVTM and ANQGSEA. The CDR3 runs 13 residues. Trimming took off 4 bases at V and 1 base at J, with 7 bases between the two ends. DNA for the CDR3: TGCAGCGTTGGAGTAGAGAACACCGGGGAGCTGTTTTTT. Its protein product is CSVGVENTGELFF.

The CDR3 DNA reads as TGTGCCAGCACCAAATCCCACAAGACAGGTGGCTACACCTTC. Residues: CASTKSHKTGGYTF. The V and J genes are TRBV6-1 and TRBJ1-2, with D tentatively TRBD1 (6 bases). CDR3 length: 14 amino acids. The germline V gene encodes CDR1 MNHNS and CDR2 SASEGT. V was clipped by 7 bases and J by 7 bases, with 19 bases between them.

V is TRBV7-9 and J is TRBJ1-2; the match to TRBD1 covers 10 bases. The V segment lost 7 bases and the J segment 8 bases; nucleotides outside the gene matches: 19. CDR3 length equals 17 residues. Germline CDR1 SEHNR, CDR2 FQNEAQ (reference sequence). The CDR3 DNA reads TGTGCCAGCACCCAGACGGGACAGGGGTTTTGGGCTGGCGGCTACACCTTC. This codes for CASTQTGQGFWAGGYTF.

This clone was recorded a few times. The chain recombines TRBV5-4 with TRBJ2-7; D perhaps matches TRBD1 (6 bases). This CDR3 spans 12 amino acids. V shed 0 bases and J shed 5 bases, with 6 bases lying between them. Per the germline V gene, CDR1 is SGHNT and CDR2 is YYREEE (reference sequence). The CDR3 is CASSLDRDEQYF. The CDR3 nucleotides are TGTGCCAGCAGCTTGGACAGGGACGAGCAGTACTTC.

The rearrangement joins TRBV5-6 to TRBJ1-2; TRBD1 matches at 7 bases. The CDR3 is 14 amino acids. The junction had 10 bases not matched to a gene; V was cut back by 4 bases and J by 7 bases. The V gene's germline CDR1 is SGHDT and CDR2 YYEEEE. The CDR3 loop reads CASSVRGHLGGYTF. In DNA, the CDR3 is TGTGCCAGCAGCGTGAGGGGGCATTTAGGTGGCTACACCTTC.

CDR3 residues: CASSSPGNNEQFF. The CDR3 DNA reads as TGTGCCAGCAGCTCGCCGGGAAACAATGAGCAGTTCTTC. V and J are TRBV5-4 and TRBJ2-1, with D perhaps matching TRBD2 (5 bases). This CDR3 region has 13 residues. CDR1 is SGHNT, CDR2 YYREEE, per germline (reference sequence). Trimming removed 3 bases from V and 5 bases from J, with 9 bases in between.

The chain carries TRBV5-1 and TRBJ2-7; 8 bases are shared with TRBD1. J was trimmed by 6 bases and V by 1 base; bases with no gene match: 12. The CDR3 runs 16 residues. The germline gives CDR1 SGHRS, CDR2 YFSETQ. The CDR3 reads CASSLRADRVIGEQYF. CDR3 DNA sequence: TGCGCCAGCAGCTTGAGAGCGGACAGGGTGATCGGCGAGCAGTACTTC.

The V and J genes are TRBV6-1 and TRBJ2-1; D perhaps matches TRBD2 (6 bases). Germline V CDR1 and CDR2: MNHNS, SASEGT. CDR3 length equals 12 residues. The ends were cut back, 11 bases at V and 7 bases at J, with 15 bases in the middle. The CDR3 DNA reads as TGTGCCTGGTCGGGAGAGGTGAATGAGCAGTTCTTC. It specifies CAWSGEVNEQFF.

The chain employs TRBV2 and TRBJ2-7, with unresolved D. There are 11 residues in the CDR3. The germline V and J ends were trimmed by 3 bases and 6 bases, with 6 bases remaining between them. Germline assignment: CDR1 SNHLY and CDR2 FYNNEI. Written as DNA, the CDR3 is TGTGCCAGCAGTGATTCCCTCGAGCAGTACTTC. Protein sequence: CASSDSLEQYF.